One and the same sample provided the 5 T cell receptor beta chains below, sequenced in a study of OX40 agonist ivuxolimab in advanced cancers. Produced via immunoSEQ multiplex PCR; TCRdb's table is partial and in-frame only. This table holds 55,000 to 70,000 clones, over 70% found once. The material sequenced was CD4+ or CD8+ T cells sorted from blood, taken in a trial of the OX40 agonist ivuxolimab. The source of these receptors is an adult with an advanced solid tumor such as melanoma, head and neck, liver or kidney cancer.

The count of this clone is one. This chain uses TRBV27 with TRBJ2-3; D might be TRBD2 (5 bases). CDR1 MNHEY and CDR2 SMNVEV come from the germline V gene (reference sequence). The CDR3 covers 14 residues. The germline V and J ends were trimmed by 5 bases and 3 bases, with 12 bases remaining between them. DNA of the CDR3: TGTGCCAGCAGTCCCCGGGATTTTACAGATACGCAGTATTTT. Translating gives CASSPRDFTDTQYF.

Only one count was recorded for this clone. J is TRBJ2-3 and V is TRBV15; D is perhaps TRBD1 (6 bases). The CDR3 spans 15 residues. Deletions cut 3 bases from V and 0 bases from J, with 10 bases between. Per the germline V gene, CDR1 is LNHNV and CDR2 is YYDKDF (reference sequence). The CDR3 nucleotides are TGTGCCACCAGCAGCCGGGACATAAGCACAGATACGCAGTATTTT. Its translation is CATSSRDISTDTQYF. Complete variable domain (other parts from reference TRBV15 and TRBJ2-3): DAMVIQNPRYQVTQFGKPVTLSCSQTLNHNVMYWYQQKSSQAPKLLFHYYDKDFNNEADTPDNFQSRRPNTSFCFLDIRSPGLGDTAMYLCATSSRDISTDTQYFGPGTRLTVL.

This clone was seen a few times. The chain employs TRBV21-1 and TRBJ2-6; the D call of TRBD2 is as the table states it, not checked on the DNA. TRBV21-1 is given as a pseudogene. This CDR3 comprises 22 residues. This CDR3 reads CASSKDQMPQLLVRSGANVLTF. The CDR3 bases are TGTGCCAGCAGCAAAGACCAAATGCCGCAACTCCTAGTCCGCTCTGGGGCCAACGTCCTGACTTTC.

The chain recombines TRBV21-1 with TRBJ2-3; the DNA was not compared with TRBD2, the D call given in the table. TRBV21-1 is noted as a pseudogene. The CDR3 loop spans 15 amino acids. CDR3 DNA: TGTGCCAGCAGCAAAAGAGGGAGCGGCACAGATACGCAGTATTTT. Its protein is CASSKRGSGTDTQYF.

The chain couples TRBV29-1 to TRBJ1-2; a weak D match, TRBD1 (5 bases). V lost 3 bases to trimming and J lost 4 bases, with 15 bases between them. The CDR3 runs to 14 residues. Germline CDR1 reads SQVTM; CDR2 reads ANQGSEA. The CDR3 loop reads CSVESAGRFYGYTF. As DNA, the CDR3 is TGCAGCGTTGAGTCTGCGGGACGCTTCTATGGCTACACCTTC.